A selection of T cell receptor beta chains follows, all from one sample in a study of Tregs in tolerant kidney transplant recipients. Here immunoSEQ multiplex PCR was the method, and the copy in TCRdb shows in-frame clones only, minus some. The table shows 85,000 to 100,000 clones, with roughly 93% occurring only once. This sample comprised CD4+ T cells from blood, obtained before the transplant. Receptor source: a human donor who received a combined kidney and bone marrow transplant. CDR3s leave out the opening cysteine and the closing phenylalanine or tryptophan. The order of the fields is J gene, V gene, CDR3 protein.

J: TRBJ2-3; V: TRBV30; CDR3: AWGGGTQFADTQY
J: TRBJ2-1; V: TRBV7-7; CDR3: ASSLGSFNEQF
J: TRBJ1-2; V: TRBV5-1; CDR3: ASSLVQGAGYGYT
J: TRBJ2-5; V: TRBV5-8; CDR3: ASSHRGRETQY
J: TRBJ2-1; V: TRBV10-3; CDR3: AISKRDRSYNEQF
J: TRBJ2-2; V: TRBV11-3; CDR3: ASSPRQRGAGGELF
J: TRBJ1-4; V: TRBV10-3; CDR3: ATRMTGGGEKLF
J: TRBJ2-1; V: TRBV6-6; CDR3: ASSFGQLNEQF
J: TRBJ2-1; V: TRBV5-1; CDR3: ASSLAGSISYNEQF
J: TRBJ2-1; V: TRBV11-3; CDR3: ASSLDRGNEQF
J: TRBJ1-2; V: TRBV4-2; CDR3: ASSQVEGPYGYT
J: TRBJ1-1; V: TRBV21-1; CDR3: ASSKVRRTEAF
J: TRBJ2-5; V: TRBV5-6; CDR3: ASSYGRTQY
J: TRBJ2-2; V: TRBV28; CDR3: ASSSQGYSGPGELF
J: TRBJ2-1; V: TRBV19; CDR3: ASSPRGIGGSSSYNEQF
J: .; V: TRBV18; CDR3: ASSEGHEQY
J: TRBJ1-5; V: TRBV2; CDR3: ASSRDRIGNQPQH
J: TRBJ1-1; V: TRBV5-1; CDR3: ASSLGPQNTEAF
J: TRBJ1-4; V: TRBV7-2; CDR3: ASSLEADHSTNEKLF
J: TRBJ2-1; V: TRBV9; CDR3: ASSETGYNEQF
J: TRBJ2-7; V: TRBV7-2; CDR3: ASSERDYTYEQY
J: TRBJ1-5; V: TRBV19; CDR3: ATQVGGGGGSNQPQH